This T cell receptor (beta chain) was identified in a study of identical twins. The CDR3 runs 14 residues. The germline gives CDR1 SEHNR, CDR2 FQNEAQ (reference sequence). V was cut by 7 bases and J by 0 bases, with 10 bases left in between. TCRdb fed the 5' RACE reads into MiXCR, producing one record per CDR3 protein. The table shows about 810,000 distinct CDR3 sequences, with about 12% occurring only once. Another study also made use of these data, one on yellow fever vaccine responses in identical twins.

The source material was PBMCs. This clonotype was obtained from a woman between 18 and 29 years old in good health. This chain uses TRBV7-9 with TRBJ2-1, with D perhaps matching TRBD2 (6 bases). In DNA form, the CDR3 reads TGTGCCAGCATCGCGGGGAACTCCTACAATGAGCAGTTCTTC. Its protein product is CASIAGNSYNEQFF. The full variable domain, with the rest looked up from reference TRBV7-9 and TRBJ2-1, is DTGVSQNPRHKITKRGQNVTFRCDPISEHNRLYWYRQTLGQGPEFLTYFQNEAQLEKSRLLSDRFSAERPKGSFSTLEIQRTEQGDSAMYLCASIAGNSYNEQFFGPGTRLTVL.